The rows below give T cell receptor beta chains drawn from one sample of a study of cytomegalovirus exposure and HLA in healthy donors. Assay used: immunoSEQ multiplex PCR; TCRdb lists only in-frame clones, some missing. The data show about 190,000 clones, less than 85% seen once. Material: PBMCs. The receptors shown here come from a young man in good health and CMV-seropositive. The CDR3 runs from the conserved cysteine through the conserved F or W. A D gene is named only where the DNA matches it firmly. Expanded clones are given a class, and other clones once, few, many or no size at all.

TGTGCCAGTAGTACTTTATTAACAGATACGCAGTATTTT	CASSTLLTDTQYF	NA	NA	TRBJ2-3	TRBV19
TGCGCCAGCAGCCAGATGGGAGGGCTCGGTGGCTACACCTTC	CASSQMGGLGGYTF	NA	NA	TRBJ1-2	TRBV4-3
TGCGCCAGCAGTGAGTTGTTAGCGGGAGAGGGCATCTACGAGCAGTACTTC	CASSELLAGEGIYEQYF	NA	TRBD2	TRBJ2-7	TRBV10-1
TGCGCCAGCAGCTCGGGACTAGCGGGAGTCGGCACAGATACGCAGTATTTT	CASSSGLAGVGTDTQYF	once	TRBD2	TRBJ2-3	TRBV5-1
TGTGCCAGTGGTATAGCGATGAACACCGGGGAGCTGTTTTTT	CASGIAMNTGELFF	NA	NA	TRBJ2-2	TRBV6-1
TGTGCCAGCAGCACCCCATGCAGGGATGAGGAGACCCAGTACTTC	CASSTPCRDEETQYF	NA	NA	TRBJ2-5	TRBV21-1
TGTGCCAGCAAGGATCCCGGGACTAGCGGGACTTCCTACGAGCAGTACTTC	CASKDPGTSGTSYEQYF	few	TRBD2	TRBJ2-7	TRBV2
TGTGCCATCAGTGAGCGGACAGGCGTAAGTGAAAAACTGTTTTTT	CAISERTGVSEKLFF	NA	TRBD1	TRBJ1-4	TRBV10-3
TGTGCCAGCTCACCACCGGGGGGAGGACAGCCCCAGCATTTT	CASSPPGGGQPQHF	NA	NA	TRBJ1-5	TRBV18
TGCGCCAGCAGCCACCGTAGCGGGGAGAGGTACGAGCAGTACTTC	CASSHRSGERYEQYF	NA	TRBD2	TRBJ2-7	TRBV4-1
TGTGCCTCAGATTCAGGGGCCAGGGACAATGAGCAGTTCTTC	CASDSGARDNEQFF	few	NA	TRBJ2-1	TRBV10-3
TGTGCCAGCAGCGGATCCAGCGGGAGGGGAACAGATACGCAGTATTTT	CASSGSSGRGTDTQYF	few	TRBD2	TRBJ2-3	TRBV9
TGTGCCAGCAGCTGGGAGAGCTCCTATAATTCACCCCTCCACTTT	CASSWESSYNSPLHF	once	NA	TRBJ1-6	TRBV11-2
TGTGCCACCAGCAGAGATATAAAAGGAGCCTACGAGCAGTACTTC	CATSRDIKGAYEQYF	NA	NA	TRBJ2-7	TRBV15
TGTGCCTGGGGTGAACAGGGTTCGTTACGAGGCTACACCTTC	CAWGEQGSLRGYTF	NA	NA	TRBJ1-2	TRBV30
TGTGCCAGCAGCTTCGACGGGACAGCAACTGGCTACACCTTC	CASSFDGTATGYTF	NA	TRBD1	TRBJ1-2	TRBV7-9
TGCGCCAGCAGCTCGCAGGGGGCCGGCTATGGCTACACCTTC	CASSSQGAGYGYTF	NA	TRBD1	TRBJ1-2	TRBV5-1
TGTGCCAGTAGTCCGAGACTAGACTCGGAGACCCAGTACTTC	CASSPRLDSETQYF	NA	NA	TRBJ2-5	TRBV19
TGTGCCAGCAGCAGGGGCGGGGACTACGAGCAGTACTTC	CASSRGGDYEQYF	NA	NA	TRBJ2-7	TRBV7-3
TGTGCCAGCCGCGGGACAGGGGGGACAAATAATTCACCCCTCCACTTT	CASRGTGGTNNSPLHF	NA	TRBD1	TRBJ1-6	TRBV28
TGTGCCAGTAGTATCCAGGGCGTCGGCAATCAGCCCCAGCATTTT	CASSIQGVGNQPQHF	NA	NA	TRBJ1-5	TRBV19
TGTGCCACCACAGGTGACAATAGCAATCAGCCCCAGCATTTT	CATTGDNSNQPQHF	NA	NA	TRBJ1-5	TRBV10-3
TGTGCCAGCAATTGGGGGTGGGACAGGGTAAGCCACGAGCAGTACTTC	CASNWGWDRVSHEQYF	NA	TRBD1	TRBJ2-7	TRBV7-8
TGCGCCAGCAGCACGACAGGGGTGTACGAGCAGTACTTC	CASSTTGVYEQYF	NA	TRBD1	TRBJ2-7	TRBV5-1
TGTGCCAGCAGCACCGACAGGAACACTGAAGCTTTCTTT	CASSTDRNTEAFF	NA	NA	TRBJ1-1	TRBV7-9
TGTGCCATCAGTGGGACTAGCGGGCCCAATGAGCAGTTCTTC	CAISGTSGPNEQFF	NA	TRBD2	TRBJ2-1	TRBV10-3
TGTGCCAGCAGCGTATTTGGGACAGGGAGCACTGAAGCTTTCTTT	CASSVFGTGSTEAFF	NA	TRBD1	TRBJ1-1	TRBV7-8
TGTGCCACCGGGGAGGGAGGCAATCAGCCCCAGCATTTT	CATGEGGNQPQHF	NA	NA	TRBJ1-5	TRBV15
TGTGCCAGCAGTAGGACTAGCGGATACGAGCAGTACTTC	CASSRTSGYEQYF	few	TRBD2	TRBJ2-7	TRBV6-1
TGTGCTAGCAGCGCGGGTCAGGGAGGAGAAAAACTGTTTTTT	CASSAGQGGEKLFF	NA	NA	TRBJ1-4	TRBV7-7
TGTTCCGGACCCGCGGGACCGGGACAGGGGGTCTGGGGCTACACCTTC	CSGPAGPGQGVWGYTF	NA	TRBD1	TRBJ1-2	TRBV7-9
TGTGCCAGACGTTCGAGGGGGCGGCAAGAGACCCAGTACTTC	CARRSRGRQETQYF	once	TRBD1	TRBJ2-5	TRBV28
TGCGCCAGCAGCTTGACTAGCGGCCCCTACGAGCAGTACTTC	CASSLTSGPYEQYF	few	TRBD2	TRBJ2-7	TRBV5-1
TGTGCCATCAGTGAACCCGGGACTAGCGGGAGGGCCCCAGATACGCAGTATTTT	CAISEPGTSGRAPDTQYF	NA	TRBD2	TRBJ2-3	TRBV10-3
TGTGCCAGCAGCTTAGACTCTCGACTAGATACGCAGTATTTT	CASSLDSRLDTQYF	few	NA	TRBJ2-3	TRBV11-2
TGTGCCATCACCCCGGGACAGGACTTCTACGAGCAGTACTTC	CAITPGQDFYEQYF	NA	TRBD1	TRBJ2-7	TRBV10-3
TGTGCCAGCAGCTTAAGGAGGGGCACCATATATTTT	CASSLRRGTIYF	NA	NA	TRBJ1-3	TRBV7-2
TGTGCCAGCTCACCGGTAGAGGAGACCCAGTACTTC	CASSPVEETQYF	NA	NA	TRBJ2-5	TRBV18
TGTGCCAGCAGCTCACGACACGTCAATCAGCCCCAGCATTTT	CASSSRHVNQPQHF	NA	NA	TRBJ1-5	TRBV7-8
TGTGCCAGCAGCCCCTGGGGGGAAGGGTCCTACAATGAGCAGTTCTTC	CASSPWGEGSYNEQFF	NA	NA	TRBJ2-1	TRBV7-9
TGTGCCAGCAGCTTAATGGGGCTGAATCAGCCCCAGCATTTT	CASSLMGLNQPQHF	few	NA	TRBJ1-5	TRBV7-2
TGTGCCAGCAGCCCTAGGGGCTACGAGCAGTACTTC	CASSPRGYEQYF	few	NA	TRBJ2-7	TRBV6-5
TGTGCCAGTACGAAACAGGGCGTAGCAACTAATGAAAAACTGTTTTTT	CASTKQGVATNEKLFF	NA	NA	TRBJ1-4	TRBV19
TGTGCCAGCAGCACGGACGGACAGGGGGCGGGTGGCTACACCTTC	CASSTDGQGAGGYTF	once	TRBD1	TRBJ1-2	TRBV7-2
TGTGCCAGCAGCGCAGGACAGGGAGGCACCGGGGAGCTGTTTTTT	CASSAGQGGTGELFF	few	TRBD1	TRBJ2-2	TRBV9
TGTGCCAGTAGTACGCCGACAGGGACCGAGCAGTACTTC	CASSTPTGTEQYF	NA	TRBD1	TRBJ2-7	TRBV19
TGTGCCAGCGGCCCCCTAGCGGGGGGCTCCAATGAGCAGTTCTTC	CASGPLAGGSNEQFF	once	TRBD2	TRBJ2-1	TRBV2
TGCAGCGTTGAATTCGGACAGGGGTCAGATACGCAGTATTTT	CSVEFGQGSDTQYF	once	TRBD1	TRBJ2-3	TRBV29-1
TGTGCCAGCAGCCTCTTGTGGAGACAGGGCTCTGGAAACACCATATATTTT	CASSLLWRQGSGNTIYF	NA	TRBD1	TRBJ1-3	TRBV7-9
TGTGCCAGCAGCTTAGGATCCCGCACGATCCGGGAGACCCAGTACTTC	CASSLGSRTIRETQYF	NA	NA	TRBJ2-5	TRBV7-8
TGTGCCAGCACCTGGACAGGGGGAGGTAATTCACCCCTCCACTTT	CASTWTGGGNSPLHF	few	TRBD1	TRBJ1-6	TRBV7-2
TGTGCCAGCAGCACCGGGACTAGCGGGTTCTACAATGAGCAGTTCTTC	CASSTGTSGFYNEQFF	NA	TRBD2	TRBJ2-1	TRBV5-4